The 9 T cell receptor beta chains below were found in one sample sequenced in a study of blood T cell repertoires in COVID-19. Some clones are missing from TCRdb's copy, which holds only in-frame ones; the method was immunoSEQ multiplex PCR. In the table there are about 210,000 clones, approximately 82% of which are singletons. Sequenced sample: peripheral blood. Every receptor here comes from a woman aged 45-65 years with acute or convalescent COVID-19.

J is TRBJ1-4 and V is TRBV9; 9 bases fit TRBD1. The V segment lost 0 bases and the J segment 8 bases; nucleotides outside the gene matches: 11. The CDR3 consists of 17 residues. Germline lookup yields CDR1 SGDLS and CDR2 YYNGEE. The CDR3 sequence is CASSVGEKTGGREKLFF. The CDR3, as DNA: TGTGCCAGCAGCGTAGGGGAGAAGACAGGGGGTCGAGAAAAACTGTTTTTT.

The V and J genes are TRBV28 and TRBJ2-5, with 7 positions matching TRBD1. After removal of 6 bases from V and 5 bases from J, the junction contained 12 bases not matched to a gene. The CDR3 has 15 amino acids. The germline gives CDR1 MDHEN, CDR2 SYDVKM. CDR3: CASRSTTGTSETQYF. As DNA, the CDR3 is TGTGCCAGCAGGTCTACGACAGGGACCTCGGAGACCCAGTACTTC.

The rearrangement joins TRBV28 to TRBJ1-1; possibly TRBD1 for D (6 bases). This CDR3 comprises 14 residues. Trimming took 7 bases from V and 2 from J, leaving 14 bases between them. The germline V gene has CDR1 MDHEN and CDR2 SYDVKM. This chain's CDR3 is CASTQGGLNTEAFF. The CDR3 bases are TGTGCCAGCACCCAAGGGGGTCTCAACACTGAAGCTTTCTTT.

The gene calls are TRBV5-6 and TRBJ2-2; D uncertain. The germline CDR1 and CDR2 sequences are SGHDT and YYEEEE. The CDR3 spans 16 residues. V lost 4 bases and J 1 base, leaving 14 bases between the germline ends. As DNA, the CDR3 is TGTGCCAGCAGCCCCACCACAACAAGGAACACCGGGGAGCTGTTTTTT. Translated, it gives CASSPTTTRNTGELFF.

V gene TRBV6-5 combines with J gene TRBJ1-6, with 10 bases identical to TRBD1. The germline V gene has CDR1 MNHEY and CDR2 SVGAGI. This CDR3 contains 15 residues. V shed 6 bases, J shed 5 bases, and the junction held 4 bases outside the gene matches. The CDR3 sequence: CASSMTGGHNSPLHF. In DNA form, the CDR3 reads TGTGCCAGCAGCATGACAGGGGGCCATAATTCACCCCTCCACTTT.

This clone was counted a single time. Since a much larger clone is just one base distant, this may be a read error. V is TRBV6-4 and J is TRBJ2-1; 8 positions match TRBD2. CDR3 size: 14 residues. After removal of 4 bases from V and 4 bases from J, the junction contained 3 bases not matched to a gene. In germline, CDR1 is MRHNA, CDR2 SNTAGT. The CDR3 loop is CASSVVAGYNEQFF. The CDR3 nucleotides are TGTGCCAGCAGTGTAGTAGCGGGGTACAATGAGCAGTTCTTC.

V is TRBV5-1 and J is TRBJ2-3, with no clear D. The ends were cut back, 4 bases at V and 3 bases at J, with 15 bases in the middle. CDR1 is SGHRS and CDR2 is YFSETQ in the germline V gene. The CDR3 length is 15 residues. CDR3 sequence reads: CASSGLSVSTDTQYF. The CDR3 DNA reads as TGCGCCAGCAGCGGTCTCAGCGTCTCGACAGATACGCAGTATTTT. Full variable domain (remainder filled in from reference TRBV5-1 and TRBJ2-3): KAGVTQTPRYLIKTRGQQVTLSCSPISGHRSVSWYQQTPGQGLQFLFEYFSETQRNKGNFPGRFSGRQFSNSRSEMNVSTLELGDSALYLCASSGLSVSTDTQYFGPGTRLTVL.

The rearrangement joins TRBV5-1 to TRBJ2-2; TRBD2 matches at 13 bases. Germline V gene sequence: CDR1 SGHRS, CDR2 YFSETQ. V lost 4 bases, J lost 4 bases, and 4 bases stayed unmatched. CDR3 length equals 16 residues. The CDR3 coding sequence is TGCGCCAGCAGCCAAGGGACTAGCGGGACCACCGGGGAGCTGTTTTTT. It codes for CASSQGTSGTTGELFF.

In nucleotides, the CDR3 is TGTGCCACCAGTGATCCGACCGCGGACAGAGCCTATGGCTACACCTTC. Protein sequence: CATSDPTADRAYGYTF. V is TRBV24-1 and J is TRBJ1-2; D is perhaps TRBD1 (6 bases). Trimming took off 3 bases at V and 4 bases at J, with 17 bases between the two ends. CDR1 and CDR2 from the germline V gene are KGHDR and SFDVKD. CDR3 length: 16 residues.